This T cell receptor beta chain comes out of a study of blood T cells in healthy people across ages. Combining a sample-barcoded 5' primer with a J-beta primer mix, a second PCR ran for 7 to 11 cycles. Each cDNA molecule was tagged by a template-switch adaptor with 12 random nucleotides. TCRdb passed the 5' RACE reads through MiXCR, listing each CDR3 protein once. The sample includes around 2 million distinct CDR3 sequences, about two fifths seen only once; the top ten take more than 20%. Total RNA was extracted at no less than 6 micrograms per sample. The V end was cut by 0 bases, the J end by 10 bases, with 13 bases between. The CDR3 totals 14 residues. The germline V gene has CDR1 DFQATT and CDR2 SNEGSKA (reference sequence). This clonotype was detected a few times.

The TCR was taken from a human donor in good health. This rearrangement joins TRBV20-1 to TRBJ1-6; D may be TRBD1 (5 bases). Sequencing was carried out using blood. The CDR3 DNA sequence: TGCAGTGCTAGAGAACAGGACCTGGGGTCACCCCTCCACTTT. Protein sequence: CSAREQDLGSPLHF.